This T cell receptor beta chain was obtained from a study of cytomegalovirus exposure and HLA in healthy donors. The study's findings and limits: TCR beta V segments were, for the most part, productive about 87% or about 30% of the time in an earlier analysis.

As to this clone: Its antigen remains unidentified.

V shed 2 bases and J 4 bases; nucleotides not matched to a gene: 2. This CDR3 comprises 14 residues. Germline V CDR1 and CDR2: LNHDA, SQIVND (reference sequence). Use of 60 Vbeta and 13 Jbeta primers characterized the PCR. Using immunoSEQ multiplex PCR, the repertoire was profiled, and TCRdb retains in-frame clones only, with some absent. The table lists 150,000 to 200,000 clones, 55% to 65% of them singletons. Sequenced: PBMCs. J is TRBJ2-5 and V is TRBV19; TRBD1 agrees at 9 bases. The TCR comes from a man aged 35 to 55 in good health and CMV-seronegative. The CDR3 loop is CASSITGGAETQYF. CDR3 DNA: TGTGCCAGTAGTATAACAGGGGGCGCAGAGACCCAGTACTTC.